This record concerns one T cell receptor (beta chain) sequence. No antigen is known for it. No qualities accompany the bases; no much larger clone lies one base away. The CDR3, from cysteine to phenylalanine, totals 15 residues. Kept here is only the CDR3 DNA, which spans 45 bases and is read in frame from base 1. V has 4 bases trimmed and J has 2 bases trimmed; junction bases matching no gene number 8. The germline V gene encodes CDR1 SGHRS and CDR2 YFSETQ. The TCR beta CDR3 regions were amplified from RNA transcripts. The first round of RT-PCR for the TCR CDR3 was performed with the HTBI primer set and the Qiagen OneStep RT-PCR kit. The libraries were constructed in a second round of multiplex PCR and then size-selected and purified. Libraries were sequenced paired-end with 100 bp reads on an Illumina HiSeq2000. Concerning the study's data processing: Raw data were processed with SOAPnuke, discarding reads with adapters, uncalled bases, mean Phred below 15, or no exact constant-primer or identifier match. COPE v1.2.5 was used to merge the high-quality paired reads, and each unique nucleotide sequence was defined as a clonotype. MiTCR v1.1 was used to align clonotypes to the IMGT TRBV, TRBD and TRBJ reference segments. Only V-J combinations with frequency above 0.0001, covering about 99% of repertoires, were analysed. A TCS score was defined as the ratio of F50 (clonal expansion) to E x V (chaos), with BLOSUM62-based TCRdist applied between CDR3 peptides within each V-J. Welch's t-statistics and random forest reduced approximately 520 V-J features to about 13, which were used in a naive Bayes classifier (R e1071). TCRdb passed the public sequencing reads through fastp at Q25 and MiXCR, retaining productive beta sequences. CDR3 protein duplicates are merged, each entry listing the most common genes and DNA. The V and J calls shown here were made by TCRdb, not taken from the authors' results. This sample gives hundreds of thousands of distinct CDR3 sequences in total; around 15% of them show up just once. 3% to 4% of the sample goes to the ten largest clones.

This entry comes from a study of T cells in Graves' hyperthyroidism and ophthalmopathy (dated by TCRdb to about 2019). About the study as a whole: Peripheral blood samples were taken at the time of initial diagnosis, prior to any treatment. The 75 to 100 discovery patients were divided at random into training and test sets in a 7:3 ratio. Thyroid tissue and blood T-cell repertoires from about 6 Graves' hyperthyroidism patients were also compared in the study. The paper describes TCR Vbeta CDR3 sequencing of 130 to 150 peripheral blood samples, made up of about 40 ophthalmopathy patients, approximately 73 hyperthyroidism patients and 17 progressor patients. After blood sampling, hyperthyroidism patients were treated with methimazole at a starting dose of 30 mg daily, and ophthalmopathy patients were treated with high-dose intravenous methylprednisolone. An independent validation cohort of under 20 hyperthyroidism patients and 17 patients who later progressed to ophthalmopathy tested prospective prediction of ophthalmopathy. To identify distinguishing TCR V-J signatures, a discovery cohort of around 98 patients was used, comprising some 45 with Graves' ophthalmopathy and some 57 with stable Graves' hyperthyroidism.

On the study overall, not on this receptor specifically: Sample size was not statistically predetermined, and investigators were not blinded to group allocation. In validation, the model predicted progression to ophthalmopathy a median of roughly 6.2 months before onset, with roughly 70% sensitivity and roughly 77% specificity. Most expanded thyroid clonotypes (frequency above 0.001) were also detected in blood, a finding suggesting that blood repertoires may reflect thyroid immune responses. A 13 V-J signature model separated ophthalmopathy from stable hyperthyroidism, with nearly 90% sensitivity and roughly 81% specificity in cross-validation and 80%/75% in testing.

A patient counted as having stable Graves' hyperthyroidism if no progression to ophthalmopathy occurred over 18 months of follow-up. Hyperthyroidism patients were newly diagnosed, had a disease duration of under 2 months, and were aged 18 to 65 years. Any patient with an uncontrolled infection, another autoimmune disease, pregnancy or lactation was excluded. Diagnoses relied on clinical symptoms, serum thyroxine and TRAb, thyroid ultrasound and orbital computed tomography. PBMCs were separated from 10 ml of fresh peripheral blood using Ficoll-Paque density gradient centrifugation. Total RNA was extracted with Trizol reagent, and quality was checked on an Agilent 2100 Bioanalyzer.

The sequence derives from a woman between 25 and 40 years old with Graves' hyperthyroidism. The sample consisted of blood. The rearrangement combines TRBV5-1 with TRBJ1-1; a stretch of 7 junction bases matches TRBD1. The CDR3 amino acid sequence is: CASSLTGVSNTEAFF. DNA sequence: TGCGCCAGCAGCCTCACAGGGGTCTCCAACACTGAAGCTTTCTTT.